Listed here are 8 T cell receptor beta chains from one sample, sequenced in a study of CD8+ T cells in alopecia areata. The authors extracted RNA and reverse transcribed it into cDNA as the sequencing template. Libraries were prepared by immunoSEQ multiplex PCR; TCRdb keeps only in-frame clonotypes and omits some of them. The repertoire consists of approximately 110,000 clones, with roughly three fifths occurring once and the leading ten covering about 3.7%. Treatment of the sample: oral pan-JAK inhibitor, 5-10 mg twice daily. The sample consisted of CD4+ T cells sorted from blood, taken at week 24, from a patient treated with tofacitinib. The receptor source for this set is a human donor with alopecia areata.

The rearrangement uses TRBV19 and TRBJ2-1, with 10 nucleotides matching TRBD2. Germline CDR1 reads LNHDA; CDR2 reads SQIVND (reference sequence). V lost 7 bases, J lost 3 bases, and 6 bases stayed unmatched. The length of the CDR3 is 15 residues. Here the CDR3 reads CASMAASGGYNEQFF. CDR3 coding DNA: TGTGCCAGTATGGCGGCTAGCGGGGGCTACAATGAGCAGTTCTTC.

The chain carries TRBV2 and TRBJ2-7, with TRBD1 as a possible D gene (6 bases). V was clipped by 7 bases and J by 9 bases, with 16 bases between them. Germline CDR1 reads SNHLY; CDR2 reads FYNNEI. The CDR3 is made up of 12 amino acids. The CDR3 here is CASNRTPQGQYF. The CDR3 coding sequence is TGTGCCAGCAATCGGACTCCACAGGGGCAGTACTTC.

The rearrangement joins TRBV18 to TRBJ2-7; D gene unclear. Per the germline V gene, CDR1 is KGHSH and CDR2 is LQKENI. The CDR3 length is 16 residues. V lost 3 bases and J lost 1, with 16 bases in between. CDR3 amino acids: CASSPRVRPSSYEQYF. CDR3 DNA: TGTGCCAGCTCACCTCGAGTGAGGCCCTCATCCTACGAGCAGTACTTC.

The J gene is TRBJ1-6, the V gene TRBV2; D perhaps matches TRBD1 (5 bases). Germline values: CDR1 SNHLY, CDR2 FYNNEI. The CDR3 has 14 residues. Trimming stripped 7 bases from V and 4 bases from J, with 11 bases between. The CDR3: CASKGTDYNSPLHF. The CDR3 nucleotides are TGTGCCAGCAAAGGGACGGATTATAATTCACCCCTCCACTTT.

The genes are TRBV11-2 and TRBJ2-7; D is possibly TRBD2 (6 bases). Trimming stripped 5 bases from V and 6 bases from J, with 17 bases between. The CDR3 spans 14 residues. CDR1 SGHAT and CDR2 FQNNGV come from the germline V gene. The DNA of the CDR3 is TGTGCCAGCAGCCCGCTGGGTATGGGAGGCGAGCAGTACTTC. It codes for CASSPLGMGGEQYF. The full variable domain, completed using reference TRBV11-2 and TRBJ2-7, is EAGVAQSPRYKIIEKRQSVAFWCNPISGHATLYWYQQILGQGPKLLIQFQNNGVVDDSQLPKDRFSAERLKGVDSTLKIQPAKLEDSAVYLCASSPLGMGGEQYFGPGTRLTVT.

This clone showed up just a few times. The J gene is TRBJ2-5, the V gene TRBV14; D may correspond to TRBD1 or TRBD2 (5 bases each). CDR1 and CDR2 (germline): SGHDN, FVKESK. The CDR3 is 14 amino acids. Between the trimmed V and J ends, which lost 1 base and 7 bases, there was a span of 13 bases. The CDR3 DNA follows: TGTGCCAGCAGCCAAGGACGGGGCTGGGGGACCCAGTACTTC. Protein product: CASSQGRGWGTQYF.

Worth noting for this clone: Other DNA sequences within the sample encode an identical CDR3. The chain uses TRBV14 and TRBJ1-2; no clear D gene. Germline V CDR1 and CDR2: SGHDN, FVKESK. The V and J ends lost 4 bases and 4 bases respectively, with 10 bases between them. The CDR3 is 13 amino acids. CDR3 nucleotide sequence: TGTGCCAGCAGCCCCGGATCCTCCTATGGCTACACCTTC. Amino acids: CASSPGSSYGYTF.

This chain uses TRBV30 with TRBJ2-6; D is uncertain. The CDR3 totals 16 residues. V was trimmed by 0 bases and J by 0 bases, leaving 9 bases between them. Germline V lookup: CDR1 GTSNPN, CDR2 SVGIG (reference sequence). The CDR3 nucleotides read TGTGCCTGGAGTGTGGGGTGGGACTCTGGGGCCAACGTCCTGACTTTC. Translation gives CAWSVGWDSGANVLTF.